This record covers a single T cell receptor beta chain. Blood got drawn at baseline, again on cycle 4 day 1, and then on cycle 7 day 1. These data belong to a study of OX40 agonist ivuxolimab in advanced cancers. Study details: Patients took ivuxolimab, an agonistic anti-OX40 (CD134) antibody. Recorded diagnoses for dose-escalation patients were hepatocellular carcinoma, melanoma, renal cell or head and neck cancer. Patients received intravenous ivuxolimab every 2 weeks at 0.01 to 10 mg/kg.

Profiling relied on immunoSEQ multiplex PCR, and the TCRdb table lists in-frame clones only, not all of them. The table lists just under 65,000 clones, roughly nine tenths of them singletons. Trimming removed 5 bases from V and 5 bases from J, with 12 bases in between. There are 13 residues in the CDR3. Germline CDR1 reads SGHAT; CDR2 reads FQNNGV. This TCR came from an adult with an advanced solid tumor such as melanoma, head and neck, liver or kidney cancer. This chain uses TRBV11-2 with TRBJ1-2, with D possibly matching TRBD1 (5 bases). This sample comprised CD4+ or CD8+ T cells sorted from blood, obtained in a trial of the OX40 agonist ivuxolimab. CDR3 bases: TGTGCCAGCAGCCCGGGGGGGGGATATGGCTACACCTTC. This sequence encodes CASSPGGGYGYTF.